This T cell receptor beta chain was identified in a study of post-analysis software for immune sequencing data. Study at large: Several disease courses (relapsing-remitting, secondary progressive and progressive-relapsing) of multiple sclerosis were included. Broader study findings: Samples from a shared batch, those prepared together, strongly co-clustered by F measure. Normalized Chao1 diversity in multiple sclerosis patients fell significantly below that of controls. Among five TRBV segments more frequent in patients than controls were TRBV5-6, TRBV5-1 and TRBV20-1.

CDR3 length: 15 amino acids. Germline V lookup: CDR1 MDHEN, CDR2 SYDVKM. Included in the TCR beta cDNA libraries were unique molecular identifiers. Yield was roughly 0.5 million cDNA molecules from approximately 0.91 to 9.4 million T cells. MiXCR, run by TCRdb on the PCR reads, gives a single entry per CDR3 protein. The sample lists about 820,000 distinct CDR3 sequences; approximately 50% were seen once. A remark on this clonotype: As yet, its antigen is unknown.

The source material was blood. The gene calls are TRBV28 and TRBJ2-4; no definite D call. Matching the DNA end better, TRBJ2-7 makes the J call doubtful. The clonotype originates from a girl between 5 and 17 years old with multiple sclerosis. In nucleotides, the CDR3 is TGTGCCAGCAGTTTAAGTGGTTCCTATCGCTACGAGCAGTACTTC. Protein sequence: CASSLSGSYRYEQYF.